This TCR beta chain was sequenced during a study of T cell responses to AZD1222 COVID-19 vaccine. Notes on the study in general: Females made up more of the donors, who were largely white British, and clonal diversity may have come out too low. There were repertoire samples only from the period after the peak T cell response.

Sequencing was performed with immunoSEQ multiplex PCR; in TCRdb, only in-frame clones are kept and a portion is missing. The sample has over 95,000 clones, 85% to 90% seen once. Details on this clone: Its antigen is unknown.

The sample consisted of peripheral blood, taken on day 0 of AZD1222 vaccination. The TCR comes from an adult in good health.

CDR3 protein: CASSYSGGSSNYGYTF. DNA for the CDR3: TGTGCCAGCAGTTACTCAGGGGGGTCTTCTAACTATGGCTACACCTTC. The chain employs TRBV6-5 and TRBJ1-2; maybe TRBD1 (6 bases). CDR3 size: 16 residues. V shed 0 bases and J shed 0 bases, with 11 bases lying between them. Looked up from germline, CDR1 is MNHEY and CDR2 is SVGAGI.